These T cell receptor beta chains were read from a single sample in a study of a mutant IDH1 vaccine in newly diagnosed glioma. Their specific antigens are unknown. Assay used: immunoSEQ multiplex PCR; TCRdb lists only in-frame clones, some missing. The sample includes 110,000 or so clones, 85% to 90% seen only once; the top ten take 0.5% to 0.65%. Here the sequenced sample was PBMCs, taken from a glioma patient whose treatment included an IDH1 peptide vaccine. These receptors originate from a woman in her forties or fifties with glioma. CDR3s include the opening cysteine and the closing phenylalanine or tryptophan.

v_gene	j_gene	CDR3aa
TRBV19	TRBJ1-5	CASRSPWRGRNQPQHF
TRBV29-1	TRBJ2-7	CSVRYSSYEQYF
TRBV6-5	-	CASSYSNGYSYEQYF
TRBV7-9	TRBJ1-1	CASSLEKQGNTEAFF
TRBV19	TRBJ1-2	CASGKGTGDGYTF
TRBV15	TRBJ2-7	CATSRDSVGRGSYEQYF
TRBV7-2	TRBJ2-7	CASSLGLHSREQYF
TRBV18	TRBJ2-3	CASSPKLAGEGYGQYF
TRBV5-4	TRBJ1-5	CASSQAQGTNQPQHF
TRBV4-1	TRBJ1-1	CASSQGRPRHGSEAFF
TRBV5-4	TRBJ1-2	CASSSFLRYGYTF
TRBV30	TRBJ2-3	CAWRASADTQYF
TRBV9	TRBJ1-2	CASSVGTYGYTF
TRBV6-5	TRBJ2-1	CASSHTSGRANEQFF
TRBV27	TRBJ2-2	CASSSGTGAGFTGELFF
TRBV5-1	TRBJ2-5	CASSDGGETQYF
TRBV5-1	TRBJ1-2	CASSLGGSINYGYTF
TRBV4-1	TRBJ1-2	CASSQVGLVSGGYTF
TRBV19	TRBJ1-3	CASSPGGTDPGNTIYF
TRBV28	TRBJ1-4	CASSRQAGGNEKLFF
TRBV2	TRBJ2-7	CATPKTRESSYEQYF
TRBV6-6	TRBJ2-7	CASSYSAGGSSYEQYF
TRBV9	TRBJ2-3	CASSPGDRGRDTQYF
TRBV28	TRBJ1-2	CASSLPGGNYGYTF
TRBV28	TRBJ1-4	CASSFEFFNEKLFF
TRBV28	TRBJ1-2	CASSFPRQNYGYTF
TRBV13	TRBJ2-1	CASSLGLNEQFF
TRBV20-1	TRBJ1-1	CSARGVTEAFF
TRBV27	TRBJ2-5	CASSLSRGQETQYF
TRBV28	TRBJ1-5	CASRERDSQPGRYSNQPQHF
TRBV9	TRBJ2-3	CASSASGVSGGTDTQYF
TRBV20-1	TRBJ2-5	CSARGQYF
TRBV5-1	TRBJ1-1	CASSLRRTNTEAFF
TRBV19	TRBJ2-5	CASGRAEGETQYF
TRBV27	TRBJ2-2	CASSRSGPGELFF
TRBV7-3	TRBJ1-3	CASSPSSGNTIYF
TRBV11-2	TRBJ1-2	CASSPDRGPGYTF
TRBV5-1	TRBJ2-2	CASRTSGSDKTPYTGELFF
TRBV18	TRBJ2-3	CASSPGRQATDTQYF
TRBV23-1	TRBJ2-7	CASTPGGIYEQYF
TRBV10-3	TRBJ2-7	CAISESTYEQYF
TRBV30	TRBJ2-7	CASQGDPGDEQYF
TRBV7-6	TRBJ2-1	CASSPLGGRAGNEQFF
TRBV11-2	TRBJ2-5	CASSFSVQSGETQYF
TRBV19	TRBJ1-5	CASSISRAYNQPQHF
TRBV5-6	TRBJ1-2	CASRVWGGVGYTF
TRBV2	TRBJ2-5	CASNSLAGEETQYF
TRBV5-4	TRBJ2-5	CASSFGVEGGETQYF
TRBV10-2	TRBJ2-5	CATSEGRRQETQYF
TRBV5-4	TRBJ2-1	CASSLGAGAVYNEQFF
TRBV5-1	TRBJ2-7	CASSLDPGGEQYF
TRBV4-2	TRBJ1-1	CASSQDAGQGNTEAFF
TRBV6-5	TRBJ2-4	CASSYATGENIQYF
TRBV7-6	TRBJ2-2	CAAREGRVGELFF
TRBV10-1	TRBJ2-3	CAASSGGNTDTQYF
TRBV30	TRBJ1-5	CAWSPRVAQPQHF
TRBV9	TRBJ2-7	CASSAGQGNEQYF
TRBV25-1	TRBJ2-1	CASSYKGSYNEQFF
TRBV9	TRBJ1-3	CASSVSRTASVGNTIYF